The entry below gives a single TCR beta chain sequence along with its context. These data originate in a study of chemoradiotherapy in HPV16-positive cancers. This CDR3 has 16 amino acids. Trimming left V 3 bases short and J 5 bases short, with 17 bases between. The germline gives CDR1 SEHNR, CDR2 FQNEAQ (reference sequence). Libraries were prepared by immunoSEQ multiplex PCR; TCRdb keeps only in-frame clonotypes and omits some of them. Among several hundred clones listed, 65% to 70% were seen once. The V gene is TRBV7-9, the J gene TRBJ2-1; the D gene is possibly TRBD1 (6 bases). The origin of this receptor is a human donor with HPV-associated anogenital cancer. Material: tumor tissue, obtained from a patient who underwent chemoradiotherapy. CDR3 nucleotides: TGTGCCAGCAGCTTTAGGGGGAGTGAGGTCAACAATGAGCAGTTCTTC. Translating it yields CASSFRGSEVNNEQFF.